This T cell receptor beta chain was sequenced in a study of blood T cell repertoires in COVID-19 (dated by TCRdb to 2019 to 2021). About the study as a whole: The collaborator samples originated in the United States, Italy and Spain and spanned the acute and convalescent phases of COVID-19. The material from the prospective study consisted of cDNA or gDNA derived from T cells, B-cell-depleted T cells, or PBMCs. Where available, HLA class I and class II types were obtained from metadata supplied by the sample provider rather than from assay-based typing. Subjects who had been exposed to COVID-19, were actively infected with it, or had recovered from it provided the deeply sampled blood TCRbeta repertoires that made up the dataset. The repertoires were made available in a free public database intended to serve as a resource for research on the immune response to SARS-CoV-2. Sample metadata almost always included a de-identified subject ID, COVID-19 status, age in years and sex. Samples came from the ongoing ImmuneRACE study (first 160 participants) plus 1,254 subjects from 6 global collaborators.

With respect to this clone: Its antigen remains unidentified. Per-base qualities were not stored, and no clone one base away is much larger.

The immunoSEQ Assay, a bias-controlled multiplex PCR, was used to amplify TCRbeta CDR3 regions from genomic DNA. Per the authors' processing: Within the assay, amplification of reference gene primers was used to estimate how many nucleated cells each sample contained. To quantify the absolute abundance of each unique TCRbeta CDR3 rearrangement, sequence reads were collapsed and filtered. For each sample, productive Simpson clonality was calculated as the square root of Simpson's diversity index across productive rearrangements. Not all clones reach the TCRdb copy of this immuneACCESS table, which keeps in-frame sequences only. Checked studies attribute under half of the gap to unresolved V genes and leave the rest unexplained. V, J and clone size reflect that table, while D and trimming were determined from the DNA. Recorded for this sample are approximately 72,000 clones; around four fifths of them occurred a single time. The ten largest clones take up approximately 18% of the sample.

The collaborating institutions used their own protocols to collect whole blood in K2EDTA tubes. For TCRbeta analysis, collaborators shipped samples as frozen whole blood, isolated PBMCs, or DNA extracted from either of those sample types. Results and caveats for the whole study, not just this receptor: How much clinical and demographic metadata was included differed by source and by participant, and the metadata was provided uncurated.

The CDR3 contains 14 residues, cysteine and phenylalanine counted. The retained sequence is limited to the CDR3, 42 bases, with the frame set at the first base. Trimming leaves V shorter by 4 bases and J shorter by 5 bases, with the junction holding 4 bases beyond the gene matches. CDR1 and CDR2 are drawn from the germline V gene: ENHRY, SYGVKD. The sequence came from an elderly woman with acute or convalescent COVID-19. Recombination joined TRBV10-3 with TRBJ2-5, with 10 junctional bases fitting TRBD1. Material: peripheral blood. CDR3 sequence: CAISGDRGIETQYF. The nucleotides read TGTGCCATCAGTGGGGACAGGGGAATTGAGACCCAGTACTTC.